This TCR beta chain was retrieved from a study of monozygotic twins with inflammatory bowel disease. A template switching step added UMIs, each with a 6-nucleotide sample barcode. TCRdb reanalyzed the 5' RACE reads and collapses them to one entry per CDR3 protein, without DNA. The listing contains under 200,000 distinct CDR3 sequences. Notes on the study in general: Data gave no support to a single strong signal or clonotype associated with IBD. Added variability in patient repertoires may stem from differing immunosuppressive treatments. No separation of different T cell subtypes was possible.

Germline V gene lookup returns CDR1 SGHRS and CDR2 YFSETQ. CDR3 size: 12 residues. Points on this clonotype: Its antigen is not known.

This chain links TRBV5-1 with TRBJ2-1. The clonotype was recovered from a human donor with ulcerative colitis or Crohn's disease, or a healthy co-twin of an affected twin (not recorded which). The sample comprised blood. The CDR3 here is CASSLLWNEQFF.